These T cell receptor beta chains were read from a single sample in a study of control samples from healthy donors and cancer patients. Only in-frame clones appear in the TCRdb table, and some are missing; sequencing was by immunoSEQ multiplex PCR. The data hold 70,000 or so clones, with approximately 80% observed a single time. What was sequenced was blood. All receptors derive from a man aged 45-65 years in good health. Each CDR3 is given with its conserved first and last residue. Each record gives: V gene, CDR3 protein.

V: TRBV28
CDR3: CASRDRGRGGYTF

V: TRBV28
CDR3: CASSSGLSYEQYF

V: TRBV10-3
CDR3: CAIRGTANTGELFF

V: TRBV5-1
CDR3: CASSLTEAFF

V: TRBV19
CDR3: CASSLRGLGQQRDTQYF

V: TRBV30
CDR3: CAWSAQDDEQFF

V: TRBV5-4
CDR3: CASSPGTSGRAGQETQYF

V: TRBV6-2/TRBV6-3
CDR3: CASSRRQGGSVTQYF

V: TRBV7-3
CDR3: CASSLYSGSSDTQYF

V: TRBV2
CDR3: CASSELAGVDGTDTQYF

V: TRBV18
CDR3: CASSPPGTVKEKLFF

V: TRBV29-1
CDR3: CSVEDLEGSSGGYTF

V: TRBV5-1
CDR3: CASSGGRADTQYF

V: TRBV28
CDR3: CSYLDSTDTQYF

V: TRBV19
CDR3: CASSTSDRVGAFF

V: TRBV11-2
CDR3: CASSLDWTGARHEQYF

V: TRBV29-1
CDR3: CSVVGGRSADTQYF

V: TRBV5-1
CDR3: CASSLRGGNSPLHF

V: TRBV19
CDR3: CASSYSLRTGRTQNTEAFF

V: TRBV28
CDR3: CASSLRTSVKNIQYF

V: TRBV25-1
CDR3: CASSGSTATVGNEQFF

V: TRBV7-2
CDR3: CASSLYSGANNSPLHF

V: TRBV6-6
CDR3: CASSYLQPSNQPQHF